This is a list of T cell receptor beta chains from one sample in a study of beta chain features in type 1 diabetes. Only in-frame clones appear in the TCRdb table, and some are missing; sequencing was by immunoSEQ multiplex PCR. Here the sample spans a few hundred thousand clones, about 15% being singletons. Sequencing was done on a sample of naive CD4+ T cells from blood. These receptors were obtained from a woman aged 18-30 years in good health. Both conserved end residues are part of each CDR3. The D gene is left open where the match is weak. Rows may omit the clone size; those that give it use once, few, many or a size class.

TRBJ1-5	TRBV5-4	13	NA	NA	TGTGCCAGCAGCCTACAGGGTTATCAGCCCCAGCATTTT	CASSLQGYQPQHF
TRBJ2-6	TRBV4-3	16	NA	few	TGCGCCAGCACCCAGGGAGCAAGCTCTGGGGCCAACGTCCTGACTTTC	CASTQGASSGANVLTF
TRBJ2-4	TRBV7-8	15	TRBD1	few	TGTGCCAGCAGCTACAGGGGGCTCCCCAAAAACATTCAGTACTTC	CASSYRGLPKNIQYF
TRBJ2-3	TRBV5-4	16	NA	NA	TGTGCCAGCAGCTTGGTGGACTCAAGGGGCACAGATACGCAGTATTTT	CASSLVDSRGTDTQYF
TRBJ1-5	TRBV18	15	NA	few	TGTGCCAGCTCACTGGATGCGGGGGCTGGTCAGCCCCAGCATTTT	CASSLDAGAGQPQHF
TRBJ2-1	TRBV5-1	15	TRBD1	NA	TGCGCCAGCAGCTTGTGGGGACAGGGTCTCACGGAGCAGTTCTTC	CASSLWGQGLTEQFF
TRBJ2-1	TRBV9	15	TRBD2	few	TGTGCCAGCTTGACTCGGGCGGGAGGGCTCAATGAGCAGTTCTTC	CASLTRAGGLNEQFF
TRBJ2-7	TRBV7-9	15	NA	NA	TGTGCCAGCAGCACAACCCCCACAAATCCCTACGAGCAGTACTTC	CASSTTPTNPYEQYF
TRBJ2-7	TRBV7-9	12	NA	few	TGTGCCAGCAGCAAACAGGGCTACGAGCAGTACTTC	CASSKQGYEQYF
TRBJ2-3	TRBV29-1	16	TRBD2	NA	TGCAGCGCCGCGTGGTTCAGCGGGAGGGGCACAGATACGCAGTATTTT	CSAAWFSGRGTDTQYF
TRBJ2-5	TRBV2	15	NA	NA	TGTGCCAGCACGTCCGGGAGCGTTCCCCAAGAGACCCAGTACTTC	CASTSGSVPQETQYF
TRBJ1-2	TRBV30	11	NA	NA	TGTGCCTGGAGCAACAGGGTTCGCTACACCTTC	CAWSNRVRYTF